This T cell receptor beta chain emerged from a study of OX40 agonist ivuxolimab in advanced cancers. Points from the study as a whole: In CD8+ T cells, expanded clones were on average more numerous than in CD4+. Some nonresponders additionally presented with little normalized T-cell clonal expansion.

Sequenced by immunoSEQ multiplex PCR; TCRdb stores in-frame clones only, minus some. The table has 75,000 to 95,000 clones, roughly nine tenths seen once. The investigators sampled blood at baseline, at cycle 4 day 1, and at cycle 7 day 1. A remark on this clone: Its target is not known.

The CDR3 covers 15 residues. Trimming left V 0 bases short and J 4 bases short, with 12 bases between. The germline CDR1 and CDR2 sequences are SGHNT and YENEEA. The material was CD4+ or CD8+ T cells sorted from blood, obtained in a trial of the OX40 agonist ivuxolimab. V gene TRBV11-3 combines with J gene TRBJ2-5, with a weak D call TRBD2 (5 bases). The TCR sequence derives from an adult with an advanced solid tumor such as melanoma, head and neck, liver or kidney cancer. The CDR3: CASSLDGSGRETQYF. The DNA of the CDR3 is TGTGCCAGCAGCTTAGATGGGAGTGGAAGAGAGACCCAGTACTTC.